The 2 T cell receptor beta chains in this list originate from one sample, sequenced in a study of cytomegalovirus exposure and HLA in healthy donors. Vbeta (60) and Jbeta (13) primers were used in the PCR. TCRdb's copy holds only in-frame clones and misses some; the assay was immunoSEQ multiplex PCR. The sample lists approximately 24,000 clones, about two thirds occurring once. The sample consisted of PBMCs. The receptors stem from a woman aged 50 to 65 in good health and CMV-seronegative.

The CDR3 DNA reads as TGCGCCAGCAGCGCCGGGACAGGCCTAAATTACTATGGCTACACCTTC. This gives the protein CASSAGTGLNYYGYTF. The chain employs TRBV5-1 and TRBJ1-2; 8 nucleotides line up with TRBD1. J lost 3 bases, V lost 4 bases, and 11 bases had no gene match. The CDR3 is made up of 16 amino acids. Per germline, CDR1 SGHRS and CDR2 YFSETQ.

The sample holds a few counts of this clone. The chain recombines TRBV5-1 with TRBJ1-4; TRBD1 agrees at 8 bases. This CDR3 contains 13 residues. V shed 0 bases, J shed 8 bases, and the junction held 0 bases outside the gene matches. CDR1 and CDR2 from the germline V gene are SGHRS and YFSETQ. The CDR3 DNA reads TGCGCCAGCAGCTTGGGGACAGGGGAAAAACTGTTTTTT. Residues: CASSLGTGEKLFF.